These T cell receptor beta chains were read from a single sample in a study of blood T cell repertoires in COVID-19. Clones were read by immunoSEQ multiplex PCR, and TCRdb kept only the in-frame ones, dropping some. This sample carries over 100,000 clones, around 89% of them seen once, and the ten largest clones take roughly 4.3%. What was sequenced was peripheral blood. The source of these receptors is a man in his 60s with COVID-19, enrolled during active disease. Both conserved end residues are part of each CDR3. D genes are given only for firm matches. The size entry is marked missing in some rows and otherwise reads once, few, many or a size class.

>.|.|TRBV4-2|TRBJ1-1
TGTGCCAGCAGCCAAGATGGAGGGAGGTCGTATACGAACACTGAAGCTTTCTTT
CASSQDGGRSYTNTEAFF
>.|TRBD1|TRBV4-3|TRBJ1-2
TGCGCCAGCAGCCTTACAGGGGTCACGCAGGATGGCTACACCTTC
CASSLTGVTQDGYTF
>once|TRBD1|TRBV18|TRBJ2-4
TGTGCCAGCTCACAAGGACAGGAAAACATTCAGTACTTC
CASSQGQENIQYF
>.|.|TRBV19|TRBJ1-5
TGTGCCAGTAGTATGGAGCCGTATAGCAATCAGCCCCAGCATTTT
CASSMEPYSNQPQHF
>.|TRBD1|TRBV5-1|TRBJ1-3
TGCGCCAGCAGCCAGACAGGGGCGGCTGGAAACACCATATATTTT
CASSQTGAAGNTIYF
>.|TRBD1|TRBV7-9|TRBJ1-2
TGTGCCAGCAGCTCCCGAGTGACAGGGGACTATGGCTACACCTTC
CASSSRVTGDYGYTF
>once|TRBD1|TRBV5-4|TRBJ2-7
TGTGCCAGCAGCTCCCCGAAAGGACAGGGGGCAAGCGAGCAGTACTTC
CASSSPKGQGASEQYF
>.|.|TRBV6-5|TRBJ1-3
TGTGCCAGCAGCACGGGGGGGCCTGGAAACACCATATATTTT
CASSTGGPGNTIYF
>.|.|TRBV20-1|TRBJ2-7
TGCAGTGCTGCGAGACAGGACGAGCAGTACTTC
CSAARQDEQYF
>.|TRBD1|TRBV5-8|TRBJ2-7
TGTGCCAGCAGCTTGGGTGGGACAGGGGGCTACGAGCAGTACTTC
CASSLGGTGGYEQYF
>.|.|TRBV6-1|TRBJ1-2
TGTGCCAGCAGTGAAGATGTGTCGGGGTACTATGGCTACACCTTC
CASSEDVSGYYGYTF
>.|TRBD1|TRBV6-5|TRBJ1-2
TGTGCCAGCAGTACAGGGGGCCGGTATGGCTACACCTTC
CASSTGGRYGYTF
>.|.|TRBV10-3|TRBJ1-1
TGTGCCATCAGTGGGACACAGAACACTGAAGCTTTCTTT
CAISGTQNTEAFF
>.|.|TRBV28|TRBJ1-6
TGTGCCAGCAGTACTCGGGTGGAGCTACTCCACTTT
CASSTRVELLHF
>.|TRBD2|TRBV5-8|TRBJ2-4
TGTGCCAGCAGCTTGGGGCTAGCGGGGGGGAGTGTCAAAAACATTCAGTACTTC
CASSLGLAGGSVKNIQYF
>.|.|TRBV18|TRBJ2-7
TGTGCCAGCTCACCACCGTCGCAGGCCTCCTACGAGCAGTACTTC
CASSPPSQASYEQYF
>.|.|TRBV5-1|TRBJ2-7
TGCGCCAGCAGCCCGGGGGTAAGCTCCTACGAGCAGTACTTC
CASSPGVSSYEQYF
>.|.|TRBV5-6|TRBJ2-4
TGTGCCAGCAGCGTAGGGGTGGCCAAAAACATTCAGTACTTC
CASSVGVAKNIQYF
>.|TRBD2|TRBV19|TRBJ2-7
TGTGCCAGTGCTCCGGGACTAGCGTCATACGAGCAGTACTTC
CASAPGLASYEQYF
>.|TRBD1|TRBV27|TRBJ1-2
TGTGCCAGCACCTCCGGGACAGGGGATTTTATTCATGGCTACACCTTC
CASTSGTGDFIHGYTF
>.|TRBD1|TRBV27|TRBJ2-3
TGTGCCAGCAAGAAGGGGCCGGGACAGGGGGGAGATACGCAGTATTTT
CASKKGPGQGGDTQYF
>.|.|TRBV6-1|TRBJ2-7
TGTGCCAGCAGTGAAGGAACAGGGCCCTCCTACGAGCAGTACTTC
CASSEGTGPSYEQYF
>.|.|TRBV11-2|TRBJ1-4
TGTGCCAGCAGCACCCAGTCAGGGTATAGTGAAAAACTGTTTTTT
CASSTQSGYSEKLFF
>.|TRBD1|TRBV5-5|TRBJ1-6
TGTGCCAGCAGCTTGAAAAGGTGGGGACAGGACTCCTATAATTCACCCCTCCACTTT
CASSLKRWGQDSYNSPLHF
>few|.|TRBV2|TRBJ1-5
TGTGCCAGCGCCAATGGAGATCAGCCCCAGCATTTT
CASANGDQPQHF
>.|TRBD2|TRBV5-4|TRBJ2-3
TGTGCCAGCGGCCCAAGCGGGGTGGGCACAGATACGCAGTATTTT
CASGPSGVGTDTQYF
>.|TRBD1|TRBV18|TRBJ1-5
TGTGCCAGCTCACCATATCCGACCGGGACAGGGAGCAATCAGCCCCAGCATTTT
CASSPYPTGTGSNQPQHF
>once|.|TRBV12-3/TRBV12-4|TRBJ1-5
TGTGCCAGCAGTGCAGGCCTTCAGCCCCAGCATTTT
CASSAGLQPQHF
>once|TRBD1|TRBV15|TRBJ1-1
TGTGCCACCAGCGTGGGGGACAGGGGGAAGACTGAAGCTTTCTTT
CATSVGDRGKTEAFF
>.|TRBD1|TRBV30|TRBJ2-3
TGTGCCTGGAGTGTCGGGACAGGGGGCTCAGATACGCAGTATTTT
CAWSVGTGGSDTQYF
>.|.|TRBV28|TRBJ1-1
TGTGCCAGCAGTTCGATATGGGAGGGACTTCAGAACACTGAAGCTTTCTTT
CASSSIWEGLQNTEAFF
>.|.|TRBV5-1|TRBJ1-5
TGCGCCAGCAGCTTAGGACAAGATAGCAATCAGCCCCAGCATTTT
CASSLGQDSNQPQHF
>.|.|TRBV7-3|TRBJ1-2
TGTGCCAGCAGCTCTCACGGCGGGGACGGCTACACCTTC
CASSSHGGDGYTF
>.|TRBD1|TRBV4-1|TRBJ2-6
TGCGCCAGCAGCCAAGGGACAGGGGACCCCGGGGCCAACGTCCTGACTTTC
CASSQGTGDPGANVLTF
>.|.|TRBV2|TRBJ1-2
TGTGCCAGCAGGGGAGGTCTGGGCGGGTATGGCTACACCTTC
CASRGGLGGYGYTF
>.|.|TRBV2|TRBJ1-1
TGTGCCAGCAGAACAAGCACACTGAAGGAGGAAGCTTTCTTT
CASRTSTLKEEAFF
>.|TRBD2|TRBV19|TRBJ2-7
TGTGCCAGTAGCCATGGGGGACTAGCGGGTTACGAGCAGTACTTC
CASSHGGLAGYEQYF
>.|TRBD1|TRBV2|TRBJ1-5
TGTGCCAGCAGGCCCGACCCGGGACAGGGAGGACAGCCCCAGCATTTT
CASRPDPGQGGQPQHF
>once|TRBD2|TRBV30|TRBJ2-1
TGTGCCTGGAGTGCCACGGGACTAGCGGGCTACAATGAGCAGTTCTTC
CAWSATGLAGYNEQFF
>.|TRBD1|TRBV27|TRBJ1-1
TGTGCCAGCAGTTTGACAGGGGGCCTGAACACTGAAGCTTTCTTT
CASSLTGGLNTEAFF
>.|.|TRBV19|TRBJ1-6
TGTGCCAGTAGTTTCCAGGAAAATAATTCACCCCTCCACTTT
CASSFQENNSPLHF
>few|.|TRBV5-4|TRBJ1-1
TGTGCCAGCAGCTTAGAGGTATGGGACACTGGGAACACTGAAGCTTTCTTT
CASSLEVWDTGNTEAFF
>.|.|TRBV19|TRBJ2-2
TGTGCCGGAAAGCTGACAGCCGGCGGCACCGGGGAGCTGTTTTTT
CAGKLTAGGTGELFF
>.|.|TRBV5-1|TRBJ2-5
TGCGCCAGCAGCTTGAGGACAATGGGGGGTGAGACCCAGTACTTC
CASSLRTMGGETQYF
>.|.|TRBV2|TRBJ1-3
TGTGCCAGCAGTGGAGGTATCTCTGGAAACACCATATATTTT
CASSGGISGNTIYF
>few|TRBD1|TRBV19|TRBJ1-4
TGTGCCAGTAGTATCGGCGACAGGGAGGATGAAAAACTGTTTTTT
CASSIGDREDEKLFF
>.|.|TRBV7-6|TRBJ2-3
TGTGCCAGCAGCTTAGAGGAAGGTAGCGGCAGAGATACGCAGTATTTT
CASSLEEGSGRDTQYF
>.|.|TRBV12-3/TRBV12-4|TRBJ2-3
TGTGCCAGCACCCAACGGGATACGCAGTATTTT
CASTQRDTQYF